This T cell receptor beta chain was captured by sequencing in a study of OX40 agonist ivuxolimab in advanced cancers. The V gene's germline CDR1 is SNHLY and CDR2 FYNNEI. The V gene lost 0 bases and the J gene lost 0 bases, with 11 bases spanning the gap. The CDR3 spans 16 residues. The assay was immunoSEQ multiplex PCR, and TCRdb's table has in-frame clones only and misses some. This table holds tens of thousands of clones, roughly 93% found once. The specimen was CD4+ or CD8+ T cells sorted from blood, collected in a trial of the OX40 agonist ivuxolimab. This chain links TRBV2 with TRBJ1-1, with no clear D. This sequence originates from an adult with an advanced solid tumor such as melanoma, head and neck, liver or kidney cancer. CDR3 residues: CASSEAHLSLNTEAFF. The CDR3 nucleotides are TGTGCCAGCAGTGAAGCGCACCTGTCTTTGAACACTGAAGCTTTCTTT.